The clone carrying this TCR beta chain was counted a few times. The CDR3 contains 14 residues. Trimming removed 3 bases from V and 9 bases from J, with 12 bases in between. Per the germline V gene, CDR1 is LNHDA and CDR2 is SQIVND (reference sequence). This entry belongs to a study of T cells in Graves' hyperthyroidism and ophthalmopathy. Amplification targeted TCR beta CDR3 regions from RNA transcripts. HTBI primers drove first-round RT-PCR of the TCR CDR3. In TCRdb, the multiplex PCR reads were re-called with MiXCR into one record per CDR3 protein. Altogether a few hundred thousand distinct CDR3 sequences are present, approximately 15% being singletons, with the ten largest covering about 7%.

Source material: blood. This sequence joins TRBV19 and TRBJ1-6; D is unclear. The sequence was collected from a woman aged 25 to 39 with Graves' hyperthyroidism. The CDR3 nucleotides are TGTGCCAGTAGTATCCTCGCCTCCGGTTCACCCCTCCACTTT. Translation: CASSILASGSPLHF.